This T cell receptor (beta chain) appears in the sequencing data of a study of cytotoxic CD8 clonotypes in ibrutinib-treated CLL. TCRdb's table, derived via immunoSEQ multiplex PCR, lists solely in-frame clones and lacks some. The table lists tens of thousands of clones, roughly 85% of them singletons. V was shortened by 4 bases and J by 0 bases, with 16 bases between the two germline ends. Per the germline V gene, CDR1 is MNHEY and CDR2 is SMNVEV (reference sequence). CDR3 length: 16 residues. V gene TRBV27 combines with J gene TRBJ2-7, with no clear D. Sequencing was performed on PBMCs, taken after 24 months of ibrutinib treatment. This TCR derives from a human donor with chronic lymphocytic leukemia. The CDR3 loop is CASSSSRGWDSYEQYF. Here the CDR3 DNA reads TGTGCCAGCAGTTCCTCCCGCGGATGGGACTCCTACGAGCAGTACTTC.